This TCR beta chain comes out of a study of blood T cell repertoires in COVID-19. Study background: The analysed material was cDNA or gDNA that came from T cells, B-cell-depleted T cells, or PBMCs.

This CDR3 has 13 amino acids. Germline-derived CDR1 and CDR2 are SGHAT and FQNNGV. Trimming removed 1 base at V and 5 bases at J, with 5 bases between. The protocol was immunoSEQ multiplex PCR, while the TCRdb copy is restricted to in-frame clones and leaves out a portion. The sample lists 100,000 to 150,000 clones, around nine tenths occurring once. The V and J genes are TRBV11-2 and TRBJ2-2, with D unclear. The sequence was collected from a woman over 75 with acute or convalescent COVID-19. The sequenced material came from peripheral blood. Here the CDR3 reads CASSLGRTGELFF. Here the CDR3 DNA reads TGTGCCAGCAGCTTAGGCAGGACCGGGGAGCTGTTTTTT.